The present T cell receptor (beta chain) was sequenced within a study of OX40 agonist ivuxolimab in advanced cancers. The CDR3 length is 15 residues. Germline V CDR1 and CDR2: MNHNS, SASEGT. V lost 4 bases, J lost 6 bases, and 16 bases lay in between. Sequenced by immunoSEQ multiplex PCR; TCRdb stores in-frame clones only, minus some. Found here are roughly 80,000 clones, roughly 80% of them singletons; the top ten hold around 1.8%. The receptor's source is an adult with an advanced solid tumor such as melanoma, head and neck, liver or kidney cancer. The sample here was CD4+ or CD8+ T cells sorted from blood, taken in a trial of the OX40 agonist ivuxolimab. The V call is TRBV6-1, the J call TRBJ1-5; TRBD1 might be the D (6 bases). The CDR3 DNA sequence: TGTGCCAGCAGTGTATCTGGGGGCGCGATTCAGCCCCAGCATTTT. Translation: CASSVSGGAIQPQHF.